These T cell receptor beta chains were read from a single sample in a study of cytomegalovirus exposure and HLA in healthy donors. Only in-frame clones appear in the TCRdb table, and some are missing; sequencing was by immunoSEQ multiplex PCR. The table shows 55,000 to 70,000 clones, with 85% to 95% occurring only once. Material: PBMCs. The receptors were sampled from a man younger than 30 in good health and CMV-seronegative. CDR3s include the opening cysteine and the closing phenylalanine or tryptophan. A D gene is named only where the DNA matches it firmly. Some rows mark clone size as missing; the rest say once, few, many or name a class of expanded clone.

CASSNGVYTGELFF,TGTGCCAGCAGCAACGGGGTTTACACCGGGGAGCTGTTTTTT,TRBV28,TRBJ2-2,NA,NA
CASSSLAGGRWEQYF,TGTGCCAGCAGTTCCTTAGCGGGAGGACGGTGGGAGCAGTACTTC,TRBV27,TRBJ2-7,NA,TRBD2
CASSSQGADYGYTF,TGTGCCAGCAGCTCACAGGGGGCAGACTATGGCTACACCTTC,TRBV21-1,TRBJ1-2,NA,NA
CASSYAAGVDTQYF,TGTGCCAGCAGTTACGCAGCGGGAGTGGATACGCAGTATTTT,TRBV6-5,TRBJ2-3,NA,TRBD2
CASSDDSSGANVLTF,TGTGCCAGCAGTGACGACAGCTCTGGGGCCAACGTCCTGACTTTC,TRBV6-4,TRBJ2-6,few,NA
CASSPRGSYGYTF,TGTGCCAGTAGTCCCAGGGGTAGCTATGGCTACACCTTC,TRBV19,TRBJ1-2,NA,NA
CASSLERDTQYF,TGTGCCAGCAGCTTAGAGCGAGATACGCAGTATTTT,TRBV7-6,TRBJ2-3,NA,NA
CASSGSSGTSTDTQYF,TGTGCCAGCAGCGGATCTAGCGGAACTAGCACAGATACGCAGTATTTT,TRBV7-9,TRBJ2-3,once,TRBD2
CASSRRTGALYEQYF,TGTGCCAGCAGCCGAAGGACAGGGGCGCTATACGAGCAGTACTTC,TRBV21-1,TRBJ2-7,NA,NA
CASSLWEGLSGASSYEQYF,TGTGCCAGCAGCCTCTGGGAGGGGTTGAGCGGGGCTAGCTCCTACGAGCAGTACTTC,TRBV11-2,TRBJ2-7,NA,TRBD2
CASTGQGYSSYTF,TGTGCCAGCACCGGACAGGGTTATTCAAGCTACACCTTC,TRBV6-1,TRBJ1-2,NA,TRBD1
CASSYGDRVNEQYF,TGTGCCAGCAGTTACGGGGACAGGGTCAACGAGCAGTACTTC,TRBV6-5,TRBJ2-7,NA,TRBD1
CASSEDVRVNTGELFF,TGTGCCAGCAGTGAAGATGTCAGGGTGAACACCGGGGAGCTGTTTTTT,TRBV6-1,TRBJ2-2,NA,NA
CATSSPLGGRDYGYTF,TGTGCCACCAGCAGCCCCCTTGGGGGCAGGGACTATGGCTACACCTTC,TRBV15,TRBJ1-2,NA,NA
CASSWDSSQAYEQYF,TGTGCCAGCAGTTGGGACTCGTCTCAAGCCTACGAGCAGTACTTC,TRBV28,TRBJ2-7,NA,NA
CASSPNRVNTEAFF,TGTGCCAGCTCACCTAACAGGGTGAATACTGAAGCTTTCTTT,TRBV18,TRBJ1-1,NA,NA
CASRIQGTNTEAFF,TGTGCCAGCAGAATTCAGGGGACGAACACTGAAGCTTTCTTT,TRBV6-6,TRBJ1-1,NA,NA
CAWSALTGGIHGYTF,TGTGCCTGGAGTGCTCTAACAGGGGGCATACATGGCTACACCTTC,TRBV30,TRBJ1-2,NA,TRBD1
CASSVLAGRTYNEQFF,TGTGCCAGCAGCGTATTAGCGGGCCGAACCTACAATGAGCAGTTCTTC,TRBV9,TRBJ2-1,NA,TRBD2
CASSFKTGEQYF,TGTGCCAGCAGTTTCAAAACAGGAGAGCAGTACTTC,TRBV6-5,TRBJ2-7,NA,NA
CASSPQVEDGYTF,TGTGCCAGCTCACCACAGGTCGAGGATGGCTACACCTTC,TRBV18,TRBJ1-2,NA,NA
CASSLGGGYSTDTQYF,TGTGCCAGCAGCTTGGGGGGCGGATATAGCACAGATACGCAGTATTTT,TRBV5-6,TRBJ2-3,NA,NA
CASSVGLVSEQFF,TGTGCCAGCAGTGTCGGACTAGTGAGTGAGCAGTTCTTC,TRBV6-4,TRBJ2-1,NA,TRBD2
CASSPPGGETQYF,TGTGCCAGCAGCCCCCCCGGGGGAGAGACCCAGTACTTC,TRBV11-2,TRBJ2-5,NA,NA
CASSTTSGKTGELFF,TGTGCCAGCAGTACGACTAGCGGGAAAACCGGGGAGCTGTTTTTT,TRBV2,TRBJ2-2,NA,TRBD2
CASSQDTREPNTQYF,TGCGCCAGCAGCCAAGATACCCGGGAGCCGAATACGCAGTATTTT,TRBV4-3,TRBJ2-3,NA,NA